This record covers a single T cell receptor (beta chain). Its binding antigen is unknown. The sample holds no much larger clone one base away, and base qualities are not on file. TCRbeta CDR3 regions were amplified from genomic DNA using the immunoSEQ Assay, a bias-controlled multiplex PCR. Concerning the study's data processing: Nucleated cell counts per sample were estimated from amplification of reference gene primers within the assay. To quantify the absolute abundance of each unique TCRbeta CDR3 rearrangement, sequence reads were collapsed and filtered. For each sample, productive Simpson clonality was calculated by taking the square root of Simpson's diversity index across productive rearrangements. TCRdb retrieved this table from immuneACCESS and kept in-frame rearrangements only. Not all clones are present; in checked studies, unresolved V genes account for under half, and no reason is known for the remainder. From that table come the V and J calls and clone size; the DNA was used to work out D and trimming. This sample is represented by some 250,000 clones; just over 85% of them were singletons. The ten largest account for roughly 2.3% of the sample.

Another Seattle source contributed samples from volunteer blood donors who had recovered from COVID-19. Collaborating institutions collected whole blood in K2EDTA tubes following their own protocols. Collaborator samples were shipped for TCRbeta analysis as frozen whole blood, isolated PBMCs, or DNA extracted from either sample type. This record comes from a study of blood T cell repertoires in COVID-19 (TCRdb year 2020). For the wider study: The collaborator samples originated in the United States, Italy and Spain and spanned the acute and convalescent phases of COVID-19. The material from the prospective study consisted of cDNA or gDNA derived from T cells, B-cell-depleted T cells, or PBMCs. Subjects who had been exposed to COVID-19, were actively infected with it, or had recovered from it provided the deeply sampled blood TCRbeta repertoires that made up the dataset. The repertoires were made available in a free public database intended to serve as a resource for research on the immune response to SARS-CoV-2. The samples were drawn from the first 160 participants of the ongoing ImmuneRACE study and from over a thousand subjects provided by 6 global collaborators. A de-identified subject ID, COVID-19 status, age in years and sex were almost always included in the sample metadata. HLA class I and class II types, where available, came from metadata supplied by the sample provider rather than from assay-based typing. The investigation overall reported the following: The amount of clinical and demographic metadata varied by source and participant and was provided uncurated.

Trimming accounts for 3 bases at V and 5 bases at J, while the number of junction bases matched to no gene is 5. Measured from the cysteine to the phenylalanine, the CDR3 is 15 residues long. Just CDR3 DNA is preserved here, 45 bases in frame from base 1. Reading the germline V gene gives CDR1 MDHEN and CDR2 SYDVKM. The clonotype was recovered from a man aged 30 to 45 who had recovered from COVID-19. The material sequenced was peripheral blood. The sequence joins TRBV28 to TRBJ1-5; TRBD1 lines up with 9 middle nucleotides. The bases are TGTGCCAGCAGTTTGTCCGGGACAGGGCATCAGCCCCAGCATTTT. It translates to CASSLSGTGHQPQHF.